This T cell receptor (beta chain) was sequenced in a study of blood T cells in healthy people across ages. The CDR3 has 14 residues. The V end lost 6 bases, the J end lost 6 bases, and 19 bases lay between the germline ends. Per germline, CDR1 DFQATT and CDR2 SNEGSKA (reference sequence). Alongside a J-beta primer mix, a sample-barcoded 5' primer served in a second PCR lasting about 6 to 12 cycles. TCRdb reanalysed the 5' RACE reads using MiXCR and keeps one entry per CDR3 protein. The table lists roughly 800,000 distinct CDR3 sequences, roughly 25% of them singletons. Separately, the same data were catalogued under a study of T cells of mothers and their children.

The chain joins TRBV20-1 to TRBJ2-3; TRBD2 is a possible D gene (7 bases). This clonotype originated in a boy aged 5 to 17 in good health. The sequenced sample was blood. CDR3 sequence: CSAPRLAGADTQYF. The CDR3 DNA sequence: TGCAGTGCCCCCCGGCTGGCGGGGGCGGATACGCAGTATTTT.